This T cell receptor beta chain was captured in a study of cytomegalovirus exposure and HLA in healthy donors. Study-level information: Earlier findings included about 120 million unique TCR beta sequences obtained from about 180 million T cells. Whole-study findings and limits: Earlier analysis found most TCR beta V segments productive about 90% or about 30% of the time. A later analysis reportedly found fewer N-insertions in an Asian-associated ancestry cluster than the roughly 670-donor mean.

V dropped 2 bases and J dropped 4; count of bases not matched to a gene: 10. Germline V gene lookup returns CDR1 KGHSY and CDR2 FQNENV. This CDR3 has 16 amino acids. As to this clone: Its antigen is not identified.

In the PCR, 60 Vbeta and 13 Jbeta primers were used. Source study methods: Approximately 11 million shared chains were among the about 80 million unique TCR beta chains that a later analysis counted. Clones were read by immunoSEQ multiplex PCR, and TCRdb kept only the in-frame ones, dropping some. That table is the source of V, J and clone size, and D and trimming were worked out from the DNA. The data show about 130,000 clones, approximately 74% seen once. This clonotype was obtained from a male donor in good health and CMV-seronegative. The sequenced sample was PBMCs. The rearrangement uses TRBV16 and TRBJ1-2; 7 nucleotides align to TRBD1. In DNA form, the CDR3 reads TGTGCCAGCAGCCAAAACCGACAGGGATCGTTCTATGGCTACACCTTC. Protein sequence: CASSQNRQGSFYGYTF.